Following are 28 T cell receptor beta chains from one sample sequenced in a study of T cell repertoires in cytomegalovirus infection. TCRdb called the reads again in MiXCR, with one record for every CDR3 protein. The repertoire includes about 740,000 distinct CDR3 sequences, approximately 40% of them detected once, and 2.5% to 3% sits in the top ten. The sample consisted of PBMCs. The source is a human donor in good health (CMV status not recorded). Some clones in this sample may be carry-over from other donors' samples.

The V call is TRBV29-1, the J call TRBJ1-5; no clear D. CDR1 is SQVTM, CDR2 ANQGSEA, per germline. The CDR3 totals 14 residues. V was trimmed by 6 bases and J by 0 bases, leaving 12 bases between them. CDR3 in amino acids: CSVSGGNSNQPQHF. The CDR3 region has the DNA TGCAGCGTGTCGGGAGGGAATAGCAATCAGCCCCAGCATTTT.

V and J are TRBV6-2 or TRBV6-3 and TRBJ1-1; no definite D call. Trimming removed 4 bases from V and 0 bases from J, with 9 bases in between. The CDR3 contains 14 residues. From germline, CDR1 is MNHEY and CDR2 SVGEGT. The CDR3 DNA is TGTGCCAGCAGTTGGGTGTCCATGAACACTGAAGCTTTCTTT. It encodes CASSWVSMNTEAFF.

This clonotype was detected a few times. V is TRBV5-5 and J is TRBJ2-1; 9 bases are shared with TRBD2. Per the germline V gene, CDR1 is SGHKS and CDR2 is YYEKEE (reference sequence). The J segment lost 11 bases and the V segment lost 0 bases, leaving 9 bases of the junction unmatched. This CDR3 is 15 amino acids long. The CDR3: CASSLVAGGRFKQFF. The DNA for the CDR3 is TGTGCCAGCAGCTTGGTCGCGGGGGGGAGGTTTAAGCAGTTCTTC.

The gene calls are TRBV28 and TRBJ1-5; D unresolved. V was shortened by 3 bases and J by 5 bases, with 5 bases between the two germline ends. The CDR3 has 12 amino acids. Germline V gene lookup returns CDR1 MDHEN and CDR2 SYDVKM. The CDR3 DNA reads TGTGCCAGCAGTTTCCTTTATCAGCCCCAGCATTTT. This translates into CASSFLYQPQHF.

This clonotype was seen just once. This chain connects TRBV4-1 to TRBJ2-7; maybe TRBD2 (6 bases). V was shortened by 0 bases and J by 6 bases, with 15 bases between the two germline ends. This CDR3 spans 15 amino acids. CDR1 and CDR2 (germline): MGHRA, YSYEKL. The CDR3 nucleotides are TGCGCCAGCAGCCAAGATGGGGGACTGCTTGGCGAGCAGTACTTC. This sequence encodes CASSQDGGLLGEQYF.

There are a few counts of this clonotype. The CDR3 sequence: CASRPNHINEQYF. Written as DNA, the CDR3 is TGTGCCAGCAGACCCAACCATATCAACGAGCAGTACTTC. The rearrangement uses TRBV5-4 and TRBJ2-7; no definite D call. V lost 5 bases to trimming and J lost 5 bases, with 14 bases between them. CDR1 is SGHNT, CDR2 YYREEE, per germline (reference sequence). The length of the CDR3 is 13 residues. The full variable domain, completed using reference TRBV5-4 and TRBJ2-7, is ETGVTQSPTHLIKTRGQQVTLRCSSQSGHNTVSWYQQALGQGPQFIFQYYREEENGRGNFPPRFSGLQFPNYSSELNVNALELDDSALYLCASRPNHINEQYFGPGTRLTVT.

CDR3 protein: CASKIRDRDTGELFF. In nucleotides, the CDR3 is TGTGCCAGCAAAATCCGGGACAGGGACACCGGGGAGCTGTTTTTT. The rearrangement uses TRBV27 and TRBJ2-2; 9 bases align to TRBD1. Germline V CDR1 and CDR2: MNHEY, SMNVEV (reference sequence). With 7 bases clipped from V and 3 bases from J, the junction kept 6 bases outside the gene matches. The CDR3 spans 15 residues.

The DNA for the CDR3 is TGTGCCAGCAGTTGGGCAGGGGCTAATCAGCCCCAGCATTTT. Its protein product is CASSWAGANQPQHF. The rearrangement uses TRBV27 and TRBJ1-5; D is possibly TRBD1 (6 bases). This CDR3 contains 14 residues. CDR1 MNHEY and CDR2 SMNVEV come from the germline V gene (reference sequence). The ends were cut back, 4 bases at V and 4 bases at J, with 11 bases in the middle.

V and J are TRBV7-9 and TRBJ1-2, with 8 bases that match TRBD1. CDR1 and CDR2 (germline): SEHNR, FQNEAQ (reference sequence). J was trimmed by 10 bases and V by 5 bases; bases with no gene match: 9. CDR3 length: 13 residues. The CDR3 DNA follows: TGTGCCAGCAGCAATTCGGACAGGGCCGACTACACCTTC. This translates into CASSNSDRADYTF.

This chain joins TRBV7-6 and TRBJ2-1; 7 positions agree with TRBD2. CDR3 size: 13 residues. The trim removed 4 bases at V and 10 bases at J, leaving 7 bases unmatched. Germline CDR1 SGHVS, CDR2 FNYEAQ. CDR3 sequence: CASSWDYLGEQFF. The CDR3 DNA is TGTGCCAGCAGCTGGGACTACCTGGGAGAGCAGTTCTTC.

CDR3 protein: CASSVRGVGTEAFF. CDR3 DNA: TGTGCCAGCAGCGTGCGGGGGGTAGGCACTGAAGCTTTCTTT. The chain recombines TRBV9 with TRBJ1-1; D may be TRBD1 (5 bases). CDR1 and CDR2 from the germline V gene are SGDLS and YYNGEE. The germline V and J ends were trimmed by 2 bases and 4 bases, with 12 bases remaining between them. The CDR3 contains 14 residues.

CDR3: CATEPSGTGVTGELFF. CDR3 DNA sequence: TGTGCCACCGAACCGTCCGGGACAGGGGTCACCGGGGAGCTGTTTTTT. The chain carries TRBV24-1 and TRBJ2-2, with 10 bases that match TRBD1. CDR3 length: 16 residues. Germline assignment: CDR1 KGHDR and CDR2 SFDVKD. The V and J ends lost 9 bases and 4 bases, in that order; junction bases with no gene match: 10.

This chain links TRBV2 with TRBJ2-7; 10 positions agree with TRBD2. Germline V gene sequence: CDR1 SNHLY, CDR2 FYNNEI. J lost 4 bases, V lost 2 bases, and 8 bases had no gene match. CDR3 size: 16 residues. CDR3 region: CASSEWELAGPYEQYF. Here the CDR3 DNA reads TGTGCCAGCAGTGAATGGGAACTAGCGGGGCCTTACGAGCAGTACTTC.

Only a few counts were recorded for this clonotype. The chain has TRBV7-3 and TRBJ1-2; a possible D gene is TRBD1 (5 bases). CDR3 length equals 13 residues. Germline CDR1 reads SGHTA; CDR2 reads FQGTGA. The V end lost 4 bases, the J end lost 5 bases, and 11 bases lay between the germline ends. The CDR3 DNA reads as TGTGCCAGCAGCTCAGGGCTTGGGTATGGCTACACCTTC. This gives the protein CASSSGLGYGYTF.

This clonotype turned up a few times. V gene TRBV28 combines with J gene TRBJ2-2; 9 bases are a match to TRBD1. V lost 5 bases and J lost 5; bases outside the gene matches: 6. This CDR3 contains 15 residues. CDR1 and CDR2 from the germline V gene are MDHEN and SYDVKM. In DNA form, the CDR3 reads TGTGCCAGCAGTGTACCCGGACAGGGGACCGGGGAGCTGTTTTTT. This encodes CASSVPGQGTGELFF.

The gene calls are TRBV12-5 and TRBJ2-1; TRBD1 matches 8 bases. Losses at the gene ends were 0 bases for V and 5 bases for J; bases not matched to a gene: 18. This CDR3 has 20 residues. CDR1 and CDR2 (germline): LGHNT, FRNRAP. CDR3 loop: CASGLVLSGVLGQGNNEQFF. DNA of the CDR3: TGTGCTAGTGGTTTGGTACTTTCAGGGGTGTTAGGACAGGGCAACAATGAGCAGTTCTTC.

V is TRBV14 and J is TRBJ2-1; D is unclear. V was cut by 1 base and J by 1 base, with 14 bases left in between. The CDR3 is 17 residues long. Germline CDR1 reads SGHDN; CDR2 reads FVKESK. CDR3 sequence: CASSQALVQRSYNEQFF. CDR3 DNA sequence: TGTGCCAGCAGCCAAGCCCTCGTCCAGCGTTCCTACAATGAGCAGTTCTTC.

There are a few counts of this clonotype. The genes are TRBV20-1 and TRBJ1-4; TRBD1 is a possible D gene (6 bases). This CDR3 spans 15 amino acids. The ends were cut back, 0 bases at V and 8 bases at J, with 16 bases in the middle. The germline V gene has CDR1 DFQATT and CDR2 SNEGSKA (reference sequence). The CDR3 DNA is TGCAGTGCTAGAGATCAGGGGCAGGGCACGGAAAAACTGTTTTTT. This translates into CSARDQGQGTEKLFF.

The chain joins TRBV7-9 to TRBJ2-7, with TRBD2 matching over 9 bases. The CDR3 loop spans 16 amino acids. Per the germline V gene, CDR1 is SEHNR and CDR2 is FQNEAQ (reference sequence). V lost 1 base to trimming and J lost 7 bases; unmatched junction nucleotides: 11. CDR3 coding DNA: TGTGCCAGCAGCTTAGAGGGGCCTAGCGGGACGTATGAGCAGTACTTC. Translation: CASSLEGPSGTYEQYF.

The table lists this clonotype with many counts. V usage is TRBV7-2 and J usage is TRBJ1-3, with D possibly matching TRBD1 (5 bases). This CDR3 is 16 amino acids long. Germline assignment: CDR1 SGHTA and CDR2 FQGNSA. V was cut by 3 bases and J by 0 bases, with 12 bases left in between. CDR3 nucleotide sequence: TGTGCCAGCAGCTTCGGGACTTGGGACTCTGGAAACACCATATATTTT. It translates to CASSFGTWDSGNTIYF. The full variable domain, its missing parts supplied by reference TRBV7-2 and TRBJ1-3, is GAGVSQSPSNKVTEKGKDVELRCDPISGHTALYWYRQSLGQGLEFLIYFQGNSAPDKSGLPSDRFSAERTGGSVSTLTIQRTQQEDSAVYLCASSFGTWDSGNTIYFGEGSWLTVV.

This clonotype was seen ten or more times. CDR3 DNA sequence: TGTGCCAGCAGCCCCACTCCCTATCCTAATGAGCAGTTCTTC. It codes for CASSPTPYPNEQFF. The V and J genes are TRBV27 and TRBJ2-1; no firm D call. The germline V and J ends were trimmed by 6 bases and 7 bases, with 16 bases remaining between them. Germline lookup yields CDR1 MNHEY and CDR2 SMNVEV (reference sequence). The CDR3 is made up of 14 amino acids.

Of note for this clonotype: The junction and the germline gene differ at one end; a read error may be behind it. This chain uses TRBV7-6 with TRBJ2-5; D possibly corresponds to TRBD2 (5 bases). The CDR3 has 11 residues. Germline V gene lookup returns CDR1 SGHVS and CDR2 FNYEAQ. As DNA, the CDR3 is TGTGCCAGCAGCTTAGGGAGTGGAGGTGATTTC. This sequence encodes CASSLGSGGDF.

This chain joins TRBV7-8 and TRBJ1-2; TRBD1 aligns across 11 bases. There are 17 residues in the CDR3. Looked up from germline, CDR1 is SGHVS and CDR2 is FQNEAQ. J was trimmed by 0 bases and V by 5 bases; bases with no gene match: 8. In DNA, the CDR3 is TGTGCCAGCAGCGGCAGGGACAGGGGGTCGACTAACTATGGCTACACCTTC. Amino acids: CASSGRDRGSTNYGYTF. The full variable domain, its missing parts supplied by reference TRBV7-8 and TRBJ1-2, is GAGVSQSPRYKVAKRGQDVALRCDPISGHVSLFWYQQALGQGPEFLTYFQNEAQLDKSGLPSDRFFAERPEGSVSTLKIQRTQQEDSAVYLCASSGRDRGSTNYGYTFGSGTRLTVV.

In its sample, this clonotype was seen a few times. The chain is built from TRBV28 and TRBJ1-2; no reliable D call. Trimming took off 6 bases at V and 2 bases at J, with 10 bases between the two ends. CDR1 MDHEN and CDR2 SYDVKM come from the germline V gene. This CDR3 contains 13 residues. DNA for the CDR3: TGTGCCAGCAGCCCCGGGGAAAACTATGGCTACACCTTC. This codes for CASSPGENYGYTF.

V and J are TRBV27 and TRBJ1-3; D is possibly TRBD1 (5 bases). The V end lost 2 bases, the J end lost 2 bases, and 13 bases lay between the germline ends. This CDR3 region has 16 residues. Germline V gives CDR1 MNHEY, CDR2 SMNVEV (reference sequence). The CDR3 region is CASSLKYQGPGNTIYF. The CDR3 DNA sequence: TGTGCCAGCAGTTTAAAGTATCAGGGCCCTGGAAACACCATATATTTT.

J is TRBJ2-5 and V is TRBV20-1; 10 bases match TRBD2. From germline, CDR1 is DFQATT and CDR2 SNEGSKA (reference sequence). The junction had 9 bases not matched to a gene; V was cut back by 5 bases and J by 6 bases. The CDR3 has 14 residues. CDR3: CSAQSGRARKTQYF. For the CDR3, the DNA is TGCAGTGCTCAAAGCGGGAGGGCCAGGAAGACCCAGTACTTC.

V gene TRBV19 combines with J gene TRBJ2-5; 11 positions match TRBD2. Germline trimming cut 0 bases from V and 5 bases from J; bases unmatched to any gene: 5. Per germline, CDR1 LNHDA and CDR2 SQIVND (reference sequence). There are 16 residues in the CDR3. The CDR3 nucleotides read TGTGCCAGTAGTATAGAGGGCCTAGCGGGAGGTGAGACCCAGTACTTC. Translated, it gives CASSIEGLAGGETQYF. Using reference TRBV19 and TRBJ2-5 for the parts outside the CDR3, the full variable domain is DGGITQSPKYLFRKEGQNVTLSCEQNLNHDAMYWYRQDPGQGLRLIYYSQIVNDFQKGDIAEGYSVSREKKESFPLTVTSAQKNPTAFYLCASSIEGLAGGETQYFGPGTRLLVL.

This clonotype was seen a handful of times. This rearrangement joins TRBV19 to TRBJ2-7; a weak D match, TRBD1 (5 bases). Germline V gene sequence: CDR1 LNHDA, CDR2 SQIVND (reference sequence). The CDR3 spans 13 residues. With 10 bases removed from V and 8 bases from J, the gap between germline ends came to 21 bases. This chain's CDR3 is CATQGIGRYQQYF. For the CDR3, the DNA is TGTGCCACTCAGGGAATCGGAAGGTACCAGCAGTACTTC.